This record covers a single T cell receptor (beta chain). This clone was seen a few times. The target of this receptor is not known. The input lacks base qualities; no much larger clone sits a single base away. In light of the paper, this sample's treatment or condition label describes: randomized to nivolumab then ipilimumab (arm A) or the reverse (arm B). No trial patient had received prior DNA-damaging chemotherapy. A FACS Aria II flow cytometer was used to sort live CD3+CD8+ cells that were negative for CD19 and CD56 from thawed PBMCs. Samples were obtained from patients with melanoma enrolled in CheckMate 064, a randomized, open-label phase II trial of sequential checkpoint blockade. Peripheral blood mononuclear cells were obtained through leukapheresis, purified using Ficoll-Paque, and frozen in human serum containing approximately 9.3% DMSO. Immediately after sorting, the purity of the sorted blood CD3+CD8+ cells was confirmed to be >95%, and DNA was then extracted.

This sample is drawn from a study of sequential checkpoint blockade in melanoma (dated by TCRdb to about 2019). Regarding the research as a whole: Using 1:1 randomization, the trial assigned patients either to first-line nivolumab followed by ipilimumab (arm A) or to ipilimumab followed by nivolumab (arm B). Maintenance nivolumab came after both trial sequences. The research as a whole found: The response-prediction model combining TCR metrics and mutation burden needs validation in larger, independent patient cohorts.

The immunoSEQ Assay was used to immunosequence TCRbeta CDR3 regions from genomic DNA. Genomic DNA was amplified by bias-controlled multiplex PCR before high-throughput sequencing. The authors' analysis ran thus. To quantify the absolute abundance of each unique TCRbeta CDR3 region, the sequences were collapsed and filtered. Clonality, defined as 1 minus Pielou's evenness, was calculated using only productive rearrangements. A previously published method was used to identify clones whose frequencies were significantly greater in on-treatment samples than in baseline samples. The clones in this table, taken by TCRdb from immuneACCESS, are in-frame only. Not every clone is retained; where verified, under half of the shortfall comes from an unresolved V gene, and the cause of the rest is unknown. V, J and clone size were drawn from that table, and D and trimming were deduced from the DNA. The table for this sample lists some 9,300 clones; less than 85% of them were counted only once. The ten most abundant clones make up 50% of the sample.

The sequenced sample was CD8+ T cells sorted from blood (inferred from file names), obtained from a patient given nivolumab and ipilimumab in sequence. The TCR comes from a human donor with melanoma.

The base sequence is TGTGCCAGCAGTTTATACAGTCTGGCCGCAGGGGTTTCGGATGAGCAGTTCTTC. Its protein product is CASSLYSLAAGVSDEQFF. The V and J genes are TRBV27 and TRBJ2-1, and possibly TRBD1, on 6 matching bases. CDR1 MNHEY and CDR2 SMNVEV were looked up in the germline V gene (reference sequence). V was cut back by 1 base and J by 8 bases, leaving a gap of 24 bases between them. The CDR3 starts with the cysteine, ends with the phenylalanine, and has 18 residues. Only CDR3 DNA remains: 54 bases, in frame from the first base.